The 17 T cell receptor beta chains below come from one sample, sequenced in a study of neurological immune-mediated disorders. Each CDR3 protein gets one entry after TCRdb re-called the 5' RACE reads with MiXCR. The repertoire holds tens of thousands of distinct CDR3 sequences, 3.5% to 5.5% seen once, with just over 5.5% in the top ten. Specimen: PBMCs. The origin of the receptors is a woman between 55 and 75 years old with multiple sclerosis.

The sample holds a few counts of this clonotype. V and J are TRBV20-1 and TRBJ2-5, with 7 bases identical to TRBD1. CDR3 length: 14 residues. From germline, CDR1 is DFQATT and CDR2 SNEGSKA (reference sequence). With 6 bases clipped from V and 5 bases from J, the junction kept 12 bases outside the gene matches. The DNA of the CDR3 is TGCAGTGCCAACACAGGGGTATTTTATGAGACCCAGTACTTC. It codes for CSANTGVFYETQYF.

This clonotype was counted many times. The rearrangement links TRBV5-1 to TRBJ1-5; D is possibly TRBD1 (5 bases). CDR1 SGHRS and CDR2 YFSETQ come from the germline V gene. Trimming pared 1 base from V and 11 bases from J, leaving 16 bases between. The CDR3 extends over 14 amino acids. This CDR3 is CASSLTGLSATQHF. In DNA form, the CDR3 reads TGCGCCAGCAGCTTGACAGGATTATCAGCGACCCAGCATTTT.

In its sample, this clonotype was seen many times. CDR3 nucleotide sequence: TGCGCCAGCAGCTTTACGGTGGACACTGAAGCTTTCTTT. Its translation is CASSFTVDTEAFF. This rearrangement joins TRBV5-1 to TRBJ1-1; no firm D call. There are 13 residues in the CDR3. Trimming stripped 2 bases from V and 3 bases from J, with 8 bases between. Germline V gene data show CDR1 as SGHRS and CDR2 as YFSETQ.

This clonotype was counted many times. The rearrangement uses TRBV20-1 and TRBJ2-1, with D possibly TRBD2 on 6 matching bases. Germline CDR1 reads DFQATT; CDR2 reads SNEGSKA (reference sequence). Trimming removed 4 bases at V and 3 bases at J, with 13 bases between. This CDR3 region has 14 residues. The chain's CDR3 is CSAMGLTLYNEQFF. DNA for the CDR3: TGCAGTGCTATGGGACTGACCCTCTACAATGAGCAGTTCTTC.

This clonotype was observed many times. The chain links TRBV18 to TRBJ2-1; a weak D match, TRBD2 (6 bases). Per the germline V gene, CDR1 is KGHSH and CDR2 is LQKENI. The CDR3 spans 13 residues. V was shortened by 2 bases and J by 8 bases, with 10 bases between the two germline ends. Here the CDR3 reads CASSPWRADEQFF. CDR3 DNA sequence: TGTGCCAGCTCACCATGGAGGGCCGATGAGCAGTTCTTC.

This clonotype was recorded a few times. The chain combines TRBV12-3 or TRBV12-4 with TRBJ2-3; 11 nucleotides align to TRBD2. There are 15 residues in the CDR3. Trimming cost V 6 bases and J 2 bases; bases outside gene matches: 4. The CDR3 protein is CASSRLAGPTDTQYF. The CDR3 DNA is TGTGCCAGCAGCCGACTAGCGGGACCCACAGATACGCAGTATTTT.

The count of this clonotype is one. V gene TRBV2 combines with J gene TRBJ2-3, with TRBD2 matching 14 bases. Germline V gene lookup returns CDR1 SNHLY and CDR2 FYNNEI. V was pared by 6 bases and J by 3 bases, with 8 bases of the junction left unmatched. The CDR3 totals 17 residues. The CDR3 here is CASSSRTSGGLTDTQYF. The CDR3 DNA reads as TGTGCCAGCAGCTCAAGGACTAGCGGGGGGTTAACAGATACGCAGTATTTT.

At least ten counts were recorded for this clonotype. The V call is TRBV20-1, the J call TRBJ2-7; D gene unclear. The germline gives CDR1 DFQATT, CDR2 SNEGSKA (reference sequence). The CDR3 length is 12 residues. Trimming stripped 3 bases from V and 4 bases from J, with 10 bases between. The CDR3 coding sequence is TGCAGTGCTAGTACCCTGGGATACGAGCAGTACTTC. It specifies CSASTLGYEQYF.

In this sample, this clonotype turned up many times. The chain is built from TRBV7-2 and TRBJ2-1; D is undetermined. Looked up from germline, CDR1 is SGHTA and CDR2 is FQGNSA. The CDR3 loop spans 14 amino acids. V was shortened by 2 bases and J by 6 bases, with 11 bases between the two germline ends. The CDR3 coding sequence is TGTGCCAGCAGCTTAAGTCCAGGCCCCAATGAGCAGTTCTTC. Its translation: CASSLSPGPNEQFF.

This clonotype was picked up many times. This sequence joins TRBV20-1 and TRBJ1-2; no clear D. V shed 3 bases and J shed 0 bases, with 20 bases lying between them. This CDR3 spans 17 amino acids. Germline lookup yields CDR1 DFQATT and CDR2 SNEGSKA (reference sequence). CDR3 DNA: TGCAGTGCTAGGTTGGCTAGCTCCCCTCAAACTAACTATGGCTACACCTTC. Encoded protein: CSARLASSPQTNYGYTF.

This clonotype came up many times. J is TRBJ2-5 and V is TRBV5-6; 11 nucleotides agree with TRBD2. The germline gives CDR1 SGHDT, CDR2 YYEEEE. The junction had 6 bases not matched to a gene; V was cut back by 0 bases and J by 5 bases. This CDR3 comprises 16 residues. CDR3 amino acids: CASSLGLAGGWETQYF. For the CDR3, the DNA is TGTGCCAGCAGCTTGGGGCTAGCGGGGGGCTGGGAGACCCAGTACTTC.

The table lists this clonotype with many counts. The chain joins TRBV11-2 to TRBJ2-3; possibly TRBD1 or TRBD2 for D (5 bases each). The length of the CDR3 is 14 residues. The ends were cut back, 5 bases at V and 6 bases at J, with 15 bases in the middle. Germline V gene sequence: CDR1 SGHAT, CDR2 FQNNGV. The CDR3 DNA reads TGTGCCAGCAGCCGGGGACGGGGCAGGGATACGCAGTATTTT. Residues: CASSRGRGRDTQYF.

In its sample, this clonotype was seen many times. The rearrangement joins TRBV5-1 to TRBJ2-1; 7 bases match TRBD1. The ends lost 5 bases at V and 5 bases at J; junction bases unmatched: 10. The length of the CDR3 is 15 residues. Germline CDR1 reads SGHRS; CDR2 reads YFSETQ. The CDR3 nucleotides are TGCGCCAGCAGTACCGGGACAGCAGTAAACAATGAGCAGTTCTTC. Amino acids: CASSTGTAVNNEQFF.

This clonotype was recorded at least ten times. The rearrangement links TRBV5-1 to TRBJ1-1; D is possibly TRBD1 (6 bases). The CDR3 covers 15 residues. The germline CDR1 and CDR2 sequences are SGHRS and YFSETQ. Trimming shortened V by 7 bases and J by 2 bases, and 18 bases separated the two germline ends. CDR3 amino acids: CASRKGTGFNTEAFF. The CDR3 nucleotides read TGCGCCAGCCGAAAGGGAACAGGGTTCAACACTGAAGCTTTCTTT.

This clonotype was found many times. The chain combines TRBV12-3 or TRBV12-4 with TRBJ2-7; TRBD1 agrees at 8 bases. The junction had 5 bases not matched to a gene; V was cut back by 6 bases and J by 7 bases. This CDR3 is built from 12 residues. The CDR3 DNA reads as TGTGCCAGCAGGCAGGGGGCGGGAGAGCAGTACTTC. It is translated as CASRQGAGEQYF.

This clonotype was recorded at least ten times. The chain combines TRBV12-3 or TRBV12-4 with TRBJ2-3; D remains ambiguous. The CDR3 totals 13 residues. V was clipped by 6 bases and J by 2 bases, with 9 bases between them. CDR3 in amino acids: CASSTPDTDTQYF. For the CDR3, the DNA is TGTGCCAGCAGCACCCCCGACACAGATACGCAGTATTTT.

This clonotype was detected many times. The rearrangement joins TRBV27 to TRBJ2-7; D remains ambiguous. CDR1 and CDR2 (germline): MNHEY, SMNVEV (reference sequence). Trimming took 11 bases from V and 2 from J, leaving 19 bases between them. The CDR3 totals 14 residues. The CDR3 loop is CACRRTCLAYEQYV. The CDR3 nucleotides are TGTGCCTGTAGACGGACGTGTCTGGCCTACGAGCAGTACGTC.